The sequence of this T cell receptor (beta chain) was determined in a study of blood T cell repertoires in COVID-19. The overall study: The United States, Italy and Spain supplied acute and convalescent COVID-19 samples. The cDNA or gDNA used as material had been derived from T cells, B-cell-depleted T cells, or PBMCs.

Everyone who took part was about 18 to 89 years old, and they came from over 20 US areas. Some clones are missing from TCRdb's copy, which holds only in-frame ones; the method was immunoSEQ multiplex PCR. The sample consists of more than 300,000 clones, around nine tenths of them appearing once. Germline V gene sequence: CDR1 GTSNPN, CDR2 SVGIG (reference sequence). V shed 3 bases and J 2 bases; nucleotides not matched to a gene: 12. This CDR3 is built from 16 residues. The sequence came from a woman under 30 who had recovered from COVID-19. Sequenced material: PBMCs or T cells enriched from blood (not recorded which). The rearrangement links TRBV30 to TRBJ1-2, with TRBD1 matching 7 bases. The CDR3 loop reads CAWSRATGTVNYGYTF. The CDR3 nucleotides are TGTGCCTGGAGCCGAGCAACTGGGACAGTAAACTATGGCTACACCTTC.